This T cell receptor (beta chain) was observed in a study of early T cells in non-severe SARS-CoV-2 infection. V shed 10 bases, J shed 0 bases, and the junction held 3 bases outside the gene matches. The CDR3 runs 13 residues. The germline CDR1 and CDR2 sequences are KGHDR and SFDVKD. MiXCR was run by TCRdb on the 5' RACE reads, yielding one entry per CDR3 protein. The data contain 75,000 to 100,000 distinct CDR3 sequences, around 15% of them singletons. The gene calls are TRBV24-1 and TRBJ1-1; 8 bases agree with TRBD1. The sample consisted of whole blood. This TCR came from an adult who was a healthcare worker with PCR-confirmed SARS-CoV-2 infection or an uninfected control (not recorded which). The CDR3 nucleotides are TGTGCCACAGAGGACAGGGTGAACACTGAAGCTTTCTTT. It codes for CATEDRVNTEAFF.